A selection of T cell receptor beta chains follows, all from one sample in a study of shared clonotypes between healthy human individuals. The table came from immunoSEQ multiplex PCR; TCRdb's copy has only in-frame clones and leaves some out. The sample lists roughly 1,800,000 clones, about 95% occurring once. Material for sequencing was naive CD8+ T cells sorted from blood. These receptors came from a man younger than 30 in good health. Both conserved end residues are part of each CDR3. The D gene is left open where the match is weak.

>TRBJ1-2|TRBV7-9|TRBD1
CASSSGTGLIYGYTF
>TRBJ1-6|TRBV27|-
CASSKTGGNSPLHF
>TRBJ2-1|TRBV7-2|TRBD1
CASSSLRTGFEDEQFF
>TRBJ2-2|TRBV28|-
CASKPTGTLNTGELFF
>TRBJ1-2|TRBV27|-
CASSPLGGNYGYTF
>TRBJ2-7|TRBV10-2|-
CASSELGTYEQYF
>TRBJ1-1|TRBV10-1|-
CASSEEGNTEAFF
>TRBJ1-6|TRBV28|-
CASSGNMAPGLHF
>TRBJ2-1|TRBV5-4|TRBD1
CASSIGQGSLNEQFF
>TRBJ2-7|TRBV2|-
CASEDTGSYEQYF
>TRBJ2-1|TRBV14|TRBD2
CASSHFWLGTSGGSSYNEQFF
>TRBJ2-5|TRBV11-2|TRBD2
CASSLDGLAGDYQETQYF
>TRBJ2-7|TRBV7-2|TRBD1
CASSLAFGQGSYEQYF
>TRBJ1-4|TRBV27|-
CASSSLGNEKLFF
>TRBJ1-5|TRBV5-6|-
CASSLSLELNQPQHF
>TRBJ2-1|TRBV5-1|-
CASSLGDPEQFF
>TRBJ2-1|TRBV5-6|TRBD2
CASSQSIAGNNEQFF
>TRBJ2-7|TRBV19|TRBD2
CASSIGLAGSYEQYF
>TRBJ2-7|TRBV7-9|TRBD2
CASSLPGLGVRGLEQYF
>TRBJ2-1|TRBV7-2|-
CASSWALRDEQFF
>TRBJ1-1|TRBV29-1|-
CSLGVNTEAFF
>TRBJ1-1|TRBV7-2|-
CASSHTYVTANTEAFF
>TRBJ1-6|TRBV4-1|-
CASSQEPGQKNSPLHF
>TRBJ2-1|TRBV4-1|TRBD2
CASSYLAGEPNEQFF
>TRBJ1-2|TRBV7-9|-
CGSSLNGEGYGYTF
>TRBJ2-1|TRBV15|-
CATSRDRTSGLQYGQFF
>TRBJ2-5|TRBV2|TRBD2
CASSAAGGPETQYF
>TRBJ2-7|TRBV29-1|TRBD1
CSVEGQGEYYEQYF
>TRBJ1-6|TRBV4-3|TRBD1
CASSQDWTGFSPLHF
>TRBJ2-7|TRBV27|-
CASSLSPSYEQYF
>TRBJ2-1|TRBV7-9|-
CASSGFSKESAYNEQFF
>TRBJ1-5|TRBV11-3|-
CASSLDHPRRYCNQPQHF
>TRBJ2-1|TRBV9|TRBD2
CASSVEAGSIYEQFF
>TRBJ1-1|TRBV30|-
CAWRADSKNTEAFF
>TRBJ2-3|TRBV5-1|-
CASGQWGALGTDTQYF
>TRBJ1-6|TRBV27|-
CASSGLYNSPLHF
>TRBJ2-7|TRBV27|TRBD1
CASSLGQGATEQYF
>TRBJ2-7|TRBV11-2|TRBD2
CASNNPGTSGSYEQYF
>TRBJ1-5|TRBV6-4|TRBD1
CASSDHGTGKDQPQHF
>TRBJ2-2|TRBV19|-
CASSIRAGELFF
>TRBJ2-7|TRBV5-4|TRBD1
CASSIGQGAYEQYF
>TRBJ2-2|TRBV4-1|-
CASSPTLQTGELFF
>TRBJ1-2|TRBV5-4|TRBD1
CASSLDRVRSYTF
>TRBJ2-1|TRBV9|TRBD2
CASSVEGTSGSYNEQFF
>TRBJ2-1|TRBV30|-
CAWSLGASTYNEQFF
>TRBJ2-7|TRBV28|TRBD1
CASSLGDRGLLSYEQYF
>TRBJ2-2|TRBV7-9|-
CASSLLGGAVTGELFF
>TRBJ2-7|TRBV5-1|TRBD2
CASSLAMGLAGYEQYF
>TRBJ2-2|TRBV6-5|-
CASSYEAGPTGELFF
>TRBJ2-7|TRBV4-1|TRBD2
CASSQAGGTSGTYEQYF
>TRBJ2-5|TRBV4-1|-
CASSQDKGPQETQYF